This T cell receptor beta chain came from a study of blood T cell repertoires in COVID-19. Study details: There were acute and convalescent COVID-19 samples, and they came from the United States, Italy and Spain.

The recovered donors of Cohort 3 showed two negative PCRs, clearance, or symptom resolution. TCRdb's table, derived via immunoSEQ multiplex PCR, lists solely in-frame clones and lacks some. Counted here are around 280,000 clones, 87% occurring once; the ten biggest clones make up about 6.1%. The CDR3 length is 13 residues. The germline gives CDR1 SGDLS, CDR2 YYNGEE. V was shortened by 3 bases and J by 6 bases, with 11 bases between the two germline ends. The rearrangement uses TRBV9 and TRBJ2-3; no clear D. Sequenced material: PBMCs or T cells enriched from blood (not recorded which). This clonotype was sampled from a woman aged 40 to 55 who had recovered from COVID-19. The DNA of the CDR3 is TGTGCCAGCAGCGCTATCCCCTCCGATACGCAGTATTTT. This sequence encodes CASSAIPSDTQYF.